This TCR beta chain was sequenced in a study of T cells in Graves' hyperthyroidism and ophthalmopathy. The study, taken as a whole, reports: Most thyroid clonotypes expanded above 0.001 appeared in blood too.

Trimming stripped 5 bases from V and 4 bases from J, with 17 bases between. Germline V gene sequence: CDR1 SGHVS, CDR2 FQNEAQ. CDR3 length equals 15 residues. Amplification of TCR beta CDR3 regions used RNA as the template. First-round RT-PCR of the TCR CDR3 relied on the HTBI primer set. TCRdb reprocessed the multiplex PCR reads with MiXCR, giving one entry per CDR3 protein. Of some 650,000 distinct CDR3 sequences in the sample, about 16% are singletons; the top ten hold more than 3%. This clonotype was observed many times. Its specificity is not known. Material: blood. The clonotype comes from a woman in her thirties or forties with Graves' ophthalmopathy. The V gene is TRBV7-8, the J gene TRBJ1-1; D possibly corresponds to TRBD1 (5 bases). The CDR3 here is CASSPQRGWITEAFF. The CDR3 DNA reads TGTGCCAGCAGCCCTCAAAGGGGATGGATCACTGAAGCTTTCTTT.